This is a list of T cell receptor beta chains from one sample in a study of OX40 agonist ivuxolimab in advanced cancers. The data were produced by immunoSEQ multiplex PCR, yet TCRdb's version contains in-frame clones alone and is incomplete. This sample yields fewer than 120,000 clones, of which roughly nine tenths are seen a single time; around 0.26% belongs to the top ten. The material was CD4+ or CD8+ T cells sorted from blood, obtained in a trial of the OX40 agonist ivuxolimab. All receptors come from an adult with an advanced solid tumor such as melanoma, head and neck, liver or kidney cancer. Each CDR3 is given with its conserved first and last residue. A D gene is named only where the DNA matches it firmly. Expanded clones get a size class; other rows say once, few or many, or leave the size out.

v_call: TRBV7-9; clone_size: .; d_call: TRBD1; j_call: TRBJ2-5; cdr3_aa: CASSLGTGQETQYF; cdr3_nt: TGTGCCAGCAGCCTCGGGACAGGCCAAGAGACCCAGTACTTC
v_call: TRBV9; clone_size: few; d_call: TRBD1; j_call: TRBJ1-1; cdr3_aa: CASSVAPTGMNTEAFF; cdr3_nt: TGTGCCAGCAGCGTAGCCCCGACAGGGATGAACACTGAAGCTTTCTTT
v_call: TRBV19; clone_size: .; d_call: .; j_call: TRBJ1-5; cdr3_aa: CASSISGGEPQHF; cdr3_nt: TGTGCCAGTAGTATATCGGGGGGGGAGCCCCAGCATTTT
v_call: TRBV2; clone_size: .; d_call: .; j_call: TRBJ1-5; cdr3_aa: CASSAQDQPQHF; cdr3_nt: TGTGCCAGCAGTGCACAAGATCAGCCCCAGCATTTT
v_call: TRBV5-4; clone_size: .; d_call: .; j_call: TRBJ2-1; cdr3_aa: CASSMRGPILNEQFF; cdr3_nt: TGTGCCAGCAGCATGAGGGGTCCTATCCTGAATGAGCAGTTCTTC
v_call: TRBV27; clone_size: once; d_call: TRBD1; j_call: TRBJ1-2; cdr3_aa: CASSYRGGYGYTF; cdr3_nt: TGTGCCAGCAGCTACAGGGGTGGCTATGGCTACACCTTC
v_call: TRBV5-1; clone_size: .; d_call: TRBD1; j_call: TRBJ1-5; cdr3_aa: CASSLAPRGLNSNQPQHF; cdr3_nt: TGCGCCAGCAGCTTGGCCCCCAGGGGGCTTAATAGCAATCAGCCCCAGCATTTT
v_call: TRBV18; clone_size: .; d_call: .; j_call: TRBJ1-6; cdr3_aa: CASSPEGQTEVPLHF; cdr3_nt: TGTGCCAGCTCACCAGAGGGCCAGACTGAGGTACCCCTCCACTTT
v_call: TRBV15; clone_size: few; d_call: .; j_call: TRBJ2-5; cdr3_aa: CATSKKQGIQETQYF; cdr3_nt: TGTGCCACCAGCAAAAAACAGGGTATCCAAGAGACCCAGTACTTC
v_call: TRBV6-5; clone_size: .; d_call: .; j_call: TRBJ1-5; cdr3_aa: CASGDFNQPQHF; cdr3_nt: TGTGCCAGCGGAGATTTCAATCAGCCCCAGCATTTT
v_call: TRBV28; clone_size: .; d_call: TRBD2; j_call: TRBJ2-2; cdr3_aa: CASSFTGGFTGELFF; cdr3_nt: TGTGCCAGCAGTTTCACGGGAGGGTTCACCGGGGAGCTGTTTTTT
v_call: TRBV4-1; clone_size: .; d_call: .; j_call: TRBJ2-2; cdr3_aa: CASSQDPGPTGELFF; cdr3_nt: TGCGCCAGCAGCCAAGACCCCGGGCCCACCGGGGAGCTGTTTTTT
v_call: TRBV5-1; clone_size: .; d_call: TRBD1; j_call: TRBJ1-2; cdr3_aa: CASSLQGARDYGYTF; cdr3_nt: TGCGCCAGCAGCTTGCAGGGGGCAAGGGACTATGGCTACACCTTC
v_call: TRBV10-3; clone_size: .; d_call: .; j_call: TRBJ2-7; cdr3_aa: CAISGAGSQSEQYF; cdr3_nt: TGTGCCATCAGTGGGGCCGGGAGCCAGTCCGAGCAGTACTTC
v_call: TRBV30; clone_size: .; d_call: TRBD1; j_call: TRBJ2-7; cdr3_aa: CAWSTGVPYEQYF; cdr3_nt: TGTGCCTGGAGTACAGGGGTCCCCTACGAGCAGTACTTC
v_call: TRBV19; clone_size: .; d_call: .; j_call: TRBJ1-2; cdr3_aa: CASSRTLLGVGGYTF; cdr3_nt: TGTGCCAGTAGTCGGACCCTGTTAGGGGTAGGAGGCTACACCTTC
v_call: TRBV5-6; clone_size: .; d_call: .; j_call: TRBJ2-1; cdr3_aa: CASSLSGAEQFF; cdr3_nt: TGTGCCAGCAGCTTGTCCGGGGCTGAGCAGTTCTTC
v_call: TRBV2; clone_size: .; d_call: .; j_call: TRBJ2-3; cdr3_aa: CAQVGTSTDTQYF; cdr3_nt: TGTGCCCAGGTGGGCACTAGCACAGATACGCAGTATTTT
v_call: TRBV27; clone_size: .; d_call: .; j_call: TRBJ1-1; cdr3_aa: CASSLTVNTEAFF; cdr3_nt: TGTGCCAGCAGTTTAACTGTGAACACTGAAGCTTTCTTT
v_call: TRBV5-8; clone_size: .; d_call: TRBD1; j_call: TRBJ1-2; cdr3_aa: CASSPPGQGTSANYGYTF; cdr3_nt: TGTGCCAGCAGCCCCCCGGGACAGGGGACCTCAGCTAACTATGGCTACACCTTC
v_call: TRBV7-2; clone_size: .; d_call: TRBD2; j_call: TRBJ2-3; cdr3_aa: CASSAGGPGPTQYF; cdr3_nt: TGTGCCAGCAGCGCGGGGGGCCCAGGGCCGACGCAGTATTTT
v_call: TRBV6-6; clone_size: .; d_call: .; j_call: TRBJ2-7; cdr3_aa: CASSSPGPSYEQYF; cdr3_nt: TGTGCCAGCAGTTCGCCGGGACCGAGCTACGAGCAGTACTTC
v_call: TRBV5-6; clone_size: .; d_call: TRBD1; j_call: TRBJ1-1; cdr3_aa: CASSWGQGDTEAFF; cdr3_nt: TGTGCCAGCAGCTGGGGACAGGGAGACACTGAAGCTTTCTTT
v_call: TRBV10-3; clone_size: .; d_call: TRBD1; j_call: TRBJ1-2; cdr3_aa: CAISEGTGGFYYGYTF; cdr3_nt: TGTGCCATCAGTGAGGGGACAGGGGGCTTCTACTATGGCTACACCTTC
v_call: TRBV7-3; clone_size: .; d_call: .; j_call: TRBJ2-1; cdr3_aa: CASSLSRGDNEQFF; cdr3_nt: TGTGCCAGCAGCTTAAGCCGTGGGGACAATGAGCAGTTCTTC
v_call: TRBV5-4; clone_size: .; d_call: .; j_call: TRBJ2-5; cdr3_aa: CASSLGRQGGETQYF; cdr3_nt: TGTGCCAGCAGCTTGGGGAGACAGGGAGGAGAGACCCAGTACTTC
v_call: TRBV5-1; clone_size: .; d_call: .; j_call: TRBJ1-5; cdr3_aa: CASRQGVGQPQHF; cdr3_nt: TGCGCCAGCAGGCAGGGAGTAGGTCAGCCCCAGCATTTT
v_call: TRBV23-1; clone_size: once; d_call: .; j_call: TRBJ2-7; cdr3_aa: CASSQIISVGGVRDEQYF; cdr3_nt: TGCGCCAGCAGTCAAATTATAAGTGTAGGAGGGGTAAGAGACGAGCAGTACTTC
v_call: TRBV7-2; clone_size: .; d_call: .; j_call: TRBJ2-4; cdr3_aa: CASSSPRESKNIQYF; cdr3_nt: TGTGCCAGCAGCTCACCCCGGGAGTCCAAAAACATTCAGTACTTC
v_call: TRBV10-3; clone_size: once; d_call: TRBD1; j_call: TRBJ2-7; cdr3_aa: CAISAFRQGSSYEQYF; cdr3_nt: TGTGCCATCAGTGCCTTCAGACAGGGCAGCTCCTACGAGCAGTACTTC
v_call: TRBV23-1; clone_size: .; d_call: TRBD1; j_call: TRBJ2-4; cdr3_aa: CASSPPETGIAKNIQYF; cdr3_nt: TGCGCCAGCAGTCCACCAGAGACAGGGATAGCCAAAAACATTCAGTACTTC
v_call: TRBV18; clone_size: .; d_call: .; j_call: TRBJ2-7; cdr3_aa: CASSPPTTGRDEQYF; cdr3_nt: TGTGCCAGCTCACCCCCGACGACAGGTAGGGACGAGCAGTACTTC
v_call: TRBV7-7; clone_size: .; d_call: TRBD1; j_call: TRBJ2-7; cdr3_aa: CASRDRTGILYEQYF; cdr3_nt: TGTGCTAGCAGAGATAGGACAGGGATTTTGTACGAGCAGTACTTC
v_call: TRBV4-1; clone_size: few; d_call: .; j_call: TRBJ2-7; cdr3_aa: CASSQGLNSYEQYF; cdr3_nt: TGCGCCAGCAGCCAAGGTTTAAACTCCTACGAGCAGTACTTC
v_call: TRBV19; clone_size: .; d_call: .; j_call: TRBJ2-3; cdr3_aa: CASSTPRGGGTDTQYF; cdr3_nt: TGTGCCAGTAGTACGCCGCGTGGTGGGGGGACAGATACGCAGTATTTT
v_call: TRBV28; clone_size: .; d_call: .; j_call: TRBJ1-3; cdr3_aa: CASSRGGRGNTIYF; cdr3_nt: TGTGCCAGCAGTAGGGGGGGAAGAGGAAACACCATATATTTT
v_call: TRBV5-1; clone_size: .; d_call: TRBD2; j_call: TRBJ2-5; cdr3_aa: CASSFTSALDQETQYF; cdr3_nt: TGCGCCAGCAGCTTTACTAGCGCCCTCGATCAAGAGACCCAGTACTTC
v_call: TRBV7-8; clone_size: once; d_call: .; j_call: TRBJ2-2; cdr3_aa: CASSRGGVGNTGELFF; cdr3_nt: TGTGCCAGCAGCCGTGGAGGAGTAGGGAACACCGGGGAGCTGTTTTTT
v_call: TRBV12-5; clone_size: .; d_call: TRBD2; j_call: TRBJ2-1; cdr3_aa: CASGRGGEQFF; cdr3_nt: TGTGCTAGTGGCCGGGGGGGTGAGCAGTTCTTC
v_call: TRBV19; clone_size: .; d_call: .; j_call: TRBJ1-3; cdr3_aa: CASSTRPSGSGNTIYF; cdr3_nt: TGTGCCAGTAGTACGCGACCCTCAGGGTCTGGAAACACCATATATTTT
v_call: TRBV6-5; clone_size: once; d_call: .; j_call: TRBJ2-1; cdr3_aa: CASSPYGGNEQFF; cdr3_nt: TGTGCCAGCAGCCCCTACGGGGGAAATGAGCAGTTCTTC
v_call: TRBV4-2; clone_size: .; d_call: .; j_call: TRBJ1-3; cdr3_aa: CASRTDSPPGNTIYF; cdr3_nt: TGTGCCAGCAGAACGGACAGTCCTCCTGGAAACACCATATATTTT